These 16 T cell receptor beta chains were all obtained from the same sample, sequenced in a study of patients and donors after allogeneic stem cell transplantation. MiXCR, applied by TCRdb to the RT-PCR reads, yields one record per CDR3 protein. The data hold 920,000 or so distinct CDR3 sequences, with approximately 19% observed a single time. Input material: blood, either unsorted or a sorted T cell fraction (not recorded which). The receptors were sampled from a human donor who was either an allogeneic HSCT recipient or a stem cell or donor lymphocyte infusion donor (not recorded which). It is not recorded whose cells these are; they may come from a transplant donor.

The rearrangement joins TRBV12-3 or TRBV12-4 to TRBJ1-2, with 7 bases matching TRBD1. This CDR3 is built from 16 residues. The V and J ends lost 5 bases and 3 bases, in that order; junction bases with no gene match: 12. For the CDR3, the DNA is TGTGCCAGCAGTCCCGGGACAGACAACCGATACTATGGCTACACCTTC. This translates into CASSPGTDNRYYGYTF.

This clonotype appeared a few times. The J gene is TRBJ1-4, the V gene TRBV4-1; D not certain. V was pared by 3 bases and J by 5 bases, with 4 bases between. Germline V gene lookup returns CDR1 MGHRA and CDR2 YSYEKL. This CDR3 is 12 amino acids long. In DNA, the CDR3 is TGCGCCAGCAGCCAGAGAAATGAAAAACTGTTTTTT. Its protein product is CASSQRNEKLFF.

The sample holds a few counts of this clonotype. The V and J genes are TRBV20-1 and TRBJ2-1; 9 bases are shared with TRBD2. CDR1 DFQATT and CDR2 SNEGSKA come from the germline V gene (reference sequence). J was trimmed by 7 bases and V by 1 base; bases with no gene match: 5. The CDR3 has 14 amino acids. CDR3: CSARGGLAINEQFF. DNA for the CDR3: TGCAGTGCTAGAGGGGGACTAGCTATTAATGAGCAGTTCTTC.

This chain joins TRBV10-3 and TRBJ1-2; D call uncertain. CDR3 length: 15 amino acids. V was shortened by 11 bases and J by 8 bases, with 27 bases between the two germline ends. Germline-derived CDR1 and CDR2 are ENHRY and SYGVKD. Here the CDR3 reads CAARKAASTVGGYTF. The CDR3 DNA sequence: TGTGCCGCCAGGAAGGCAGCCTCAACTGTGGGCGGCTACACCTTC.

This clonotype was detected a few times. V gene TRBV24-1 combines with J gene TRBJ1-4; D is perhaps TRBD1 (5 bases). The CDR3 spans 18 residues. Germline-derived CDR1 and CDR2 are KGHDR and SFDVKD. V was shortened by 4 bases and J by 0 bases, with 17 bases between the two germline ends. The CDR3 sequence is CATSEPGTAVATNEKLFF. CDR3 in DNA: TGTGCCACCAGTGAACCCGGGACCGCCGTTGCAACTAATGAAAAACTGTTTTTT.

There are a few counts of this clonotype. The chain combines TRBV27 with TRBJ2-3; TRBD1 agrees at 10 bases. V gave up 2 bases and J gave up 3 bases; unmatched junction bases: 5. The CDR3 totals 16 residues. CDR1 MNHEY and CDR2 SMNVEV come from the germline V gene (reference sequence). CDR3 nucleotide sequence: TGTGCCAGCAGTTTAATTGGACAGGGGGGTACAGATACGCAGTATTTT. Translation gives CASSLIGQGGTDTQYF.

The chain uses TRBV5-1 and TRBJ1-1; 8 positions match TRBD1. V was pared by 4 bases and J by 0 bases, with 5 bases of the junction left unmatched. Germline lookup yields CDR1 SGHRS and CDR2 YFSETQ. The CDR3 sequence is 15 residues long. As DNA, the CDR3 is TGCGCCAGCAGCAACAAGACAGGGGTGAACACTGAAGCTTTCTTT. It yields the protein CASSNKTGVNTEAFF.

The V gene is TRBV5-1, the J gene TRBJ2-3; 7 positions match TRBD1. Losses at the gene ends were 2 bases for V and 0 bases for J; bases not matched to a gene: 15. This CDR3 is built from 19 residues. The germline CDR1 and CDR2 sequences are SGHRS and YFSETQ. The CDR3: CASSFQHTGDRPSTDTQYF. CDR3 nucleotides: TGCGCCAGCAGCTTTCAACACACAGGGGATCGGCCTAGCACAGATACGCAGTATTTT.

The rearrangement uses TRBV9 and TRBJ2-7; D remains unclear. This CDR3 spans 13 amino acids. The germline gives CDR1 SGDLS, CDR2 YYNGEE. The ends were cut back, 4 bases at V and 5 bases at J, with 13 bases in the middle. In nucleotides, the CDR3 is TGTGCCAGCAGCTCGTCGACCCGGCACGAGCAGTACTTC. Translation: CASSSSTRHEQYF.

This clonotype was seen a few times. The chain combines TRBV7-9 with TRBJ2-7; possible D gene TRBD2, 5 bases. CDR3 length equals 15 residues. The V gene lost 5 bases and the J gene lost 2 bases, with 16 bases spanning the gap. In germline, CDR1 is SEHNR, CDR2 FQNEAQ (reference sequence). The CDR3 loop is CASSPSAFSAYEQYF. For the CDR3, the DNA is TGTGCCAGCAGCCCGTCGGCCTTTAGCGCCTACGAGCAGTACTTC.

In this sample, this clonotype turned up a few times. The V and J genes are TRBV9 and TRBJ2-1; TRBD2 matches 7 bases. Trimming removed 1 base from V and 0 bases from J; junction bases left unmatched: 10. The CDR3 sequence is 18 residues long. Per the germline V gene, CDR1 is SGDLS and CDR2 is YYNGEE. CDR3 sequence reads: CASSVRDKPGGSYNEQFF. The CDR3 nucleotides are TGTGCCAGCAGCGTAAGAGACAAACCGGGAGGCTCCTACAATGAGCAGTTCTTC. Looking up the rest from reference TRBV9 and TRBJ2-1 gives the full variable domain: DSGVTQTPKHLITATGQRVTLRCSPRSGDLSVYWYQQSLDQGLQFLIQYYNGEERAKGNILERFSAQQFPDLHSELNLSSLELGDSALYFCASSVRDKPGGSYNEQFFGPGTRLTVL.

This clonotype was recorded a few times. V usage is TRBV29-1 and J usage is TRBJ1-5, with TRBD1 identical over 10 bases. The junction had 12 bases not matched to a gene; V was cut back by 4 bases and J by 9 bases. Per germline, CDR1 SQVTM and CDR2 ANQGSEA. The CDR3 totals 15 residues. CDR3 bases: TGCAGCGTTGTTTGGGAGGGGACAGGGGTTCGGCCCCAGCATTTT. Residues: CSVVWEGTGVRPQHF.

The chain links TRBV6-1 to TRBJ1-2; a possible D gene is TRBD1 (5 bases). Germline V gene lookup returns CDR1 MNHNS and CDR2 SASEGT. V lost 5 bases and J lost 7, with 17 bases in between. CDR3 size: 14 residues. For the CDR3, the DNA is TGTGCCAGCAGTCCCGGGAGGGGCGCGGGTGGCTACACCTTC. Protein: CASSPGRGAGGYTF.

This clonotype was detected many times. The chain carries TRBV5-1 and TRBJ1-2; D unclear. The CDR3 consists of 13 residues. CDR1 is SGHRS and CDR2 is YFSETQ in the germline V gene. V lost 3 bases, J lost 2 bases, and 8 bases lay in between. As DNA, the CDR3 is TGCGCCAGCAGCTCGGACGGGAACTATGGCTACACCTTC. Translation gives CASSSDGNYGYTF.

This clonotype turned up a few times. The gene calls are TRBV24-1 and TRBJ2-5, with 9 positions matching TRBD2. V gave up 1 base and J gave up 5 bases; unmatched junction bases: 4. This CDR3 is 15 amino acids long. Looked up from germline, CDR1 is KGHDR and CDR2 is SFDVKD. The CDR3 DNA reads as TGTGCCACCAGTGATTTCCCGCGGGGGGGGGAGACCCAGTACTTC. Protein sequence: CATSDFPRGGETQYF.

V gene TRBV3-1 combines with J gene TRBJ2-1; D ambiguous. CDR3 length equals 12 residues. Trimming took off 2 bases at V and 8 bases at J, with 7 bases between the two ends. The germline V gene has CDR1 LGHDT and CDR2 YNNKEL (reference sequence). The CDR3 DNA follows: TGTGCCAGCAGCCAACAATTCGATGAGCAGTTCTTC. Its protein product is CASSQQFDEQFF.